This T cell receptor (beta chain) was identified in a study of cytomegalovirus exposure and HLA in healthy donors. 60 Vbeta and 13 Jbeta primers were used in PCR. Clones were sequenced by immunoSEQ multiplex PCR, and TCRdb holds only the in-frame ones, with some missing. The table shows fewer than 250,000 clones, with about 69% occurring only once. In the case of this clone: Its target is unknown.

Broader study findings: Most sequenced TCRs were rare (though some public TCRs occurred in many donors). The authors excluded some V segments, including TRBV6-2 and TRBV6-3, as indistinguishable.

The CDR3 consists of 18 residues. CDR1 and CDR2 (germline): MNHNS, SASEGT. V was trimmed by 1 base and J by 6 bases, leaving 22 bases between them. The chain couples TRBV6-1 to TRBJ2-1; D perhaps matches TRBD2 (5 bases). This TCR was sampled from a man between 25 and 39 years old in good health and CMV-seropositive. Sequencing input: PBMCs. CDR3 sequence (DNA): TGTGCCAGCAGTGAAGTTGGACTCCGGTTGGGTCGGGGCAATGAGCAGTTCTTC. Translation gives CASSEVGLRLGRGNEQFF.